This T cell receptor beta chain was identified in a study of patients and donors after allogeneic stem cell transplantation. V was clipped by 6 bases and J by 8 bases; unmatched bases: 16. Germline V lookup: CDR1 KGHDR, CDR2 SFDVKD. There are 17 residues in the CDR3. TCRdb re-called the RT-PCR reads through MiXCR, storing one row per CDR3 protein. The table lists 150,000 to 250,000 distinct CDR3 sequences, about 40% of them singletons. This clonotype was obtained from a human donor who was either an allogeneic HSCT recipient or a stem cell or donor lymphocyte infusion donor (not recorded which). It is not recorded whose cells these are; they may come from a transplant donor. The sequenced material came from blood, either unsorted or a sorted T cell fraction (not recorded which). The V call is TRBV24-1, the J call TRBJ2-1, with 9 bases aligning to TRBD1. The CDR3 DNA is TGTGCCACCAGTCCCCAACCCGGGACAGGGAAGATCGATGAGCAGTTCTTC. Translated, it gives CATSPQPGTGKIDEQFF.